The 27 T cell receptor beta chains below come from one sample, sequenced in a study of blood T cell repertoires in COVID-19. Profiling relied on immunoSEQ multiplex PCR, and the TCRdb table lists in-frame clones only, not all of them. The repertoire holds about 75,000 clones, 80% to 90% seen once, with around 6.7% in the top ten. The sample was peripheral blood. These receptors all come from a woman aged 45-65 years with acute or convalescent COVID-19.

This chain uses TRBV28 with TRBJ1-4; D uncertain. Trimming took 5 bases from V and 8 from J, leaving 9 bases between them. CDR1 is MDHEN, CDR2 SYDVKM, per germline. The CDR3 sequence is 12 residues long. CDR3 residues: CASSTPTEKLFF. The CDR3 bases are TGTGCCAGCAGTACCCCGACAGAAAAACTGTTTTTT.

The J gene is TRBJ1-2, the V gene TRBV6-5; 7 bases are shared with TRBD1. V was clipped by 10 bases and J by 7 bases; unmatched bases: 15. This CDR3 has 14 residues. Germline values: CDR1 MNHEY, CDR2 SVGAGI. The CDR3 loop is CANLAVKGQFGYTF. DNA of the CDR3: TGTGCCAACCTAGCTGTGAAGGGACAGTTTGGCTACACCTTC.

This clone was observed a single time. CDR3 amino acids: CASSKQGNTEAFF. The CDR3 nucleotides are TGTGCCAGCAGCAAACAGGGGAACACTGAAGCTTTCTTT. J is TRBJ1-1 and V is TRBV11-3; D might be TRBD1 (6 bases). V lost 5 bases to trimming and J lost 1 base, with 8 bases between them. Germline loops: CDR1 SGHNT, CDR2 YENEEA. The length of the CDR3 is 13 residues. The full variable domain, rest sourced from reference TRBV11-3 and TRBJ1-1, is EAGVVQSPRYKIIEKKQPVAFWCNPISGHNTLYWYLQNLGQGPELLIRYENEEAVDDSQLPKDRFSAERLKGVDSTLKIQPAELGDSAVYLCASSKQGNTEAFFGQGTRLTVV.

The rearrangement joins TRBV10-3 to TRBJ2-1; possible D gene TRBD2, 6 bases. Germline values: CDR1 ENHRY, CDR2 SYGVKD. The V gene lost 6 bases and the J gene lost 0 bases, with 12 bases spanning the gap. This CDR3 comprises 15 residues. The CDR3 DNA sequence: TGTGCCATCAGAAAGGGACTGAGCTCCTACAATGAGCAGTTCTTC. This codes for CAIRKGLSSYNEQFF.

V and J are TRBV13 and TRBJ2-5, with D maybe TRBD2 (5 bases). This CDR3 is 14 amino acids long. Germline CDR1 reads PRHDT; CDR2 reads FYEKMQ (reference sequence). Trimming removed 5 bases at V and 9 bases at J, with 19 bases between. CDR3 amino acids: CASSLREPGRAQYF. DNA for the CDR3: TGTGCCAGCAGCCTCCGGGAACCCGGAAGGGCCCAGTACTTC.

This sequence joins TRBV25-1 and TRBJ2-1, with 11 bases matching TRBD2. Germline values: CDR1 MGHDK, CDR2 SYGVNS. The length of the CDR3 is 16 residues. The junction had 7 bases not matched to a gene; V was cut back by 4 bases and J by 5 bases. CDR3 nucleotides: TGTGCCAGCAGTGTCTCAGGGACTAGCGGAAACAATGAGCAGTTCTTC. Its translation: CASSVSGTSGNNEQFF.

The genes are TRBV11-1 and TRBJ1-1, with D perhaps matching TRBD1 (5 bases). Germline V gives CDR1 SGHAT, CDR2 FQDESV (reference sequence). The ends were cut back, 3 bases at V and 7 bases at J, with 9 bases in the middle. CDR3 length equals 12 residues. DNA for the CDR3: TGTGCCAGCAGCTTTGGGGGGGATGAAGCTTTCTTT. This sequence encodes CASSFGGDEAFF.

This clone was observed a few times. The J gene is TRBJ1-6, the V gene TRBV7-3; D uncertain. Trimming took off 4 bases at V and 10 bases at J, with 11 bases between the two ends. Germline assignment: CDR1 SGHTA and CDR2 FQGTGA. The CDR3 is made up of 13 amino acids. The CDR3, as DNA: TGTGCCAGCAGCTGGAGAGAGGGCTCACCCCTCCACTTT. This codes for CASSWREGSPLHF.

This chain uses TRBV7-2 with TRBJ2-7, with D uncertain. Germline V CDR1 and CDR2: SGHTA, FQGNSA. Trimming removed 2 bases from V and 3 bases from J, with 8 bases in between. The CDR3 consists of 13 residues. The CDR3 here is CASSLYEVYEQYF. Here the CDR3 DNA reads TGTGCCAGCAGCTTATACGAGGTCTACGAGCAGTACTTC.

This chain links TRBV6-5 with TRBJ1-2; no firm D call. Trimming removed 4 bases at V and 8 bases at J, with 11 bases between. In germline, CDR1 is MNHEY, CDR2 SVGAGI. The CDR3 consists of 12 residues. The CDR3 coding sequence is TGTGCCAGCAGTTCCACAGCCTGGGGCTACACCTTC. Translation gives CASSSTAWGYTF.

The chain links TRBV18 to TRBJ2-7; maybe TRBD1 (8 bases). V lost 3 bases and J lost 5, with 23 bases in between. The CDR3 extends over 17 amino acids. Germline V gene data show CDR1 as KGHSH and CDR2 as LQKENI. The chain's CDR3 is CASSPGGRTGQAHEQYF. CDR3 coding DNA: TGTGCCAGCTCACCCGGGGGGCGGACAGGGCAGGCGCACGAGCAGTACTTC.

The chain is built from TRBV28 and TRBJ2-3, with TRBD2 matching over 9 bases. Germline loops: CDR1 MDHEN, CDR2 SYDVKM. After removal of 2 bases from V and 5 bases from J, the junction contained 8 bases not matched to a gene. The CDR3 has 16 amino acids. The chain's CDR3 is CASSLVGSGRGDTQYF. In DNA form, the CDR3 reads TGTGCCAGCAGTTTAGTAGGTAGCGGGAGAGGAGATACGCAGTATTTT. The full variable domain, completed using reference TRBV28 and TRBJ2-3, is DVKVTQSSRYLVKRTGEKVFLECVQDMDHENMFWYRQDPGLGLRLIYFSYDVKMKEKGDIPEGYSVSREKKERFSLILESASTNQTSMYLCASSLVGSGRGDTQYFGPGTRLTVL.

V is TRBV18 and J is TRBJ2-3; 10 bases match TRBD2. The germline gives CDR1 KGHSH, CDR2 LQKENI. CDR3 length: 15 residues. After removal of 2 bases from V and 4 bases from J, the junction contained 3 bases not matched to a gene. The CDR3 DNA sequence: TGTGCCAGCTCACCAGGGGGGACTAGCGCAGATACGCAGTATTTT. Residues: CASSPGGTSADTQYF.

The chain employs TRBV12-3 or TRBV12-4 and TRBJ1-1, with D possibly TRBD1 on 5 matching bases. The CDR3 has 12 amino acids. V was trimmed by 6 bases and J by 12 bases, leaving 17 bases between them. The CDR3 DNA reads as TGTGCCAGCAGGCCTCTCAGGGCGTCGTCTTTCTTT. Amino acids: CASRPLRASSFF.

This chain uses TRBV19 with TRBJ2-7; 10 nucleotides line up with TRBD2. In germline, CDR1 is LNHDA, CDR2 SQIVND (reference sequence). The CDR3 runs to 15 residues. With 5 bases clipped from V and 3 bases from J, the junction kept 7 bases outside the gene matches. In nucleotides, the CDR3 is TGTGCCAGTAGTGGTAGCGGGGGGCCCAACTACGAGCAGTACTTC. Translation gives CASSGSGGPNYEQYF.

The V and J genes are TRBV28 and TRBJ1-1; D is unclear. The CDR3 runs 15 residues. Germline V gene lookup returns CDR1 MDHEN and CDR2 SYDVKM. Trimming left V 6 bases short and J 2 bases short, with 16 bases between. The CDR3 protein is CASRPIITANTEAFF. CDR3 DNA sequence: TGTGCCAGCAGGCCTATAATTACCGCTAACACTGAAGCTTTCTTT.

This sequence joins TRBV24-1 and TRBJ2-1; 7 positions agree with TRBD2. The V gene's germline CDR1 is KGHDR and CDR2 SFDVKD. CDR3 length: 13 residues. V lost 10 bases and J lost 8; bases outside the gene matches: 10. CDR3 sequence: CATRAGPLDEQFF. CDR3 coding DNA: TGTGCCACACGAGCGGGGCCGTTGGATGAGCAGTTCTTC.

The gene calls are TRBV29-1 and TRBJ1-5; D may be TRBD1 (5 bases). Looked up from germline, CDR1 is SQVTM and CDR2 is ANQGSEA. V was trimmed by 6 bases and J by 9 bases, leaving 15 bases between them. This CDR3 is built from 12 residues. CDR3 sequence: CSVRAGESPQHF. The CDR3, as DNA: TGCAGCGTCAGGGCGGGGGAATCGCCCCAGCATTTT.

This clone appeared a single time. The rearrangement uses TRBV6-5 and TRBJ2-1, with D possibly TRBD2 on 6 matching bases. There are 13 residues in the CDR3. Trimming left V 4 bases short and J 6 bases short, with 10 bases between. Germline V lookup: CDR1 MNHEY, CDR2 SVGAGI. The DNA of the CDR3 is TGTGCCAGCAGTTTGGGACTTTTCAATGAGCAGTTCTTC. This encodes CASSLGLFNEQFF.

V is TRBV19 and J is TRBJ1-1, with 9 bases fitting TRBD1. Germline V gene data show CDR1 as LNHDA and CDR2 as SQIVND (reference sequence). Germline trimming cut 6 bases from V and 6 bases from J; bases unmatched to any gene: 8. This CDR3 is built from 14 residues. The CDR3 region has the DNA TGTGCCAGTAGCGCCGGGACAGGGAATTCTGAAGCTTTCTTT. Encoded protein: CASSAGTGNSEAFF.

This clone is a singleton in its sample. This chain joins TRBV5-1 and TRBJ2-1; 10 bases agree with TRBD2. CDR1 and CDR2 (germline): SGHRS, YFSETQ. This CDR3 spans 14 amino acids. V shed 8 bases and J 7 bases; nucleotides not matched to a gene: 9. In DNA, the CDR3 is TGCGCCAGTAGCAAGCGGGGGGGCCTGAATGAGCAGTTCTTC. Protein: CASSKRGGLNEQFF.

J is TRBJ2-1 and V is TRBV4-2; D perhaps matches TRBD2 (5 bases). Deletions cut 1 base from V and 3 bases from J, with 7 bases between. Germline assignment: CDR1 LGHNA and CDR2 YNFKEQ. The CDR3 sequence is 14 residues long. The CDR3 region is CASSQGGDYNEQFF. The CDR3, as DNA: TGTGCCAGCAGCCAAGGGGGAGACTACAATGAGCAGTTCTTC.

This clone appeared a few times. The gene calls are TRBV6-4 and TRBJ2-1, with D tentatively TRBD2 (5 bases). Germline assignment: CDR1 MRHNA and CDR2 SNTAGT. V lost 0 bases to trimming and J lost 6 bases, with 12 bases between them. The CDR3 is 15 amino acids. The CDR3: CASSDSPSNFNEQFF. The CDR3 bases are TGTGCCAGCAGTGACTCCCCTAGCAACTTCAATGAGCAGTTCTTC.

This clone occurred once. V is TRBV4-1 and J is TRBJ1-4, with 7 bases that match TRBD1. The CDR3 is 14 amino acids. The germline V gene has CDR1 MGHRA and CDR2 YSYEKL. Losses at the gene ends were 1 base for V and 7 bases for J; bases not matched to a gene: 3. The CDR3 coding sequence is TGCGCCAGCAGCCAAGCAGGGGGAGGTGAAAAACTGTTTTTT. This gives the protein CASSQAGGGEKLFF.

This clone was seen a handful of times. The chain joins TRBV5-5 to TRBJ2-7; 8 positions match TRBD1. Germline-derived CDR1 and CDR2 are SGHKS and YYEKEE (reference sequence). The V and J ends lost 4 bases and 3 bases, in that order; junction bases with no gene match: 6. The CDR3 totals 14 residues. CDR3 amino acids: CASSQTGAIYEQYF. In nucleotides, the CDR3 is TGTGCCAGCAGCCAGACAGGGGCTATCTACGAGCAGTACTTC.

The V call is TRBV19, the J call TRBJ2-1; 8 bases are a match to TRBD1. Unmatched junction bases numbered 10, after V lost 6 bases and J lost 0 bases. The CDR3 totals 17 residues. The V gene's germline CDR1 is LNHDA and CDR2 SQIVND (reference sequence). The CDR3 loop is CASRTGAGGSSYNEQFF. CDR3 coding DNA: TGTGCCAGTAGGACGGGGGCAGGGGGCAGCTCCTACAATGAGCAGTTCTTC.

CDR3 amino acids: CASSLVFSGNTIYF. The DNA of the CDR3 is TGTGCCAGCAGCTTAGTATTCTCTGGAAACACCATATATTTT. This chain joins TRBV7-8 and TRBJ1-3; D ambiguous. V dropped 1 base and J dropped 0 bases, with 4 bases sitting between them. There are 14 residues in the CDR3. The germline V gene encodes CDR1 SGHVS and CDR2 FQNEAQ.